This TCR beta chain was documented in a study of blood T cell repertoires in COVID-19. On the study more broadly: From T cells, B-cell-depleted T cells, or PBMCs came the material, which was cDNA or gDNA.

Sequencing used immunoSEQ multiplex PCR; TCRdb keeps in-frame clones, though not all of them. The table lists about 180,000 clones, approximately 88% of them singletons. This CDR3 has 12 amino acids. Looked up from germline, CDR1 is MNHEY and CDR2 is SVGAGI. V gave up 6 bases and J gave up 8 bases; unmatched junction bases: 6. V gene TRBV6-5 combines with J gene TRBJ1-1; 7 bases fit TRBD1. This TCR was recovered from a woman in her forties or fifties with acute or convalescent COVID-19. Sequencing input: peripheral blood. As DNA, the CDR3 is TGTGCCAGCAGGACACCGGGACAGGAAGCTTTCTTT. Its protein is CASRTPGQEAFF.